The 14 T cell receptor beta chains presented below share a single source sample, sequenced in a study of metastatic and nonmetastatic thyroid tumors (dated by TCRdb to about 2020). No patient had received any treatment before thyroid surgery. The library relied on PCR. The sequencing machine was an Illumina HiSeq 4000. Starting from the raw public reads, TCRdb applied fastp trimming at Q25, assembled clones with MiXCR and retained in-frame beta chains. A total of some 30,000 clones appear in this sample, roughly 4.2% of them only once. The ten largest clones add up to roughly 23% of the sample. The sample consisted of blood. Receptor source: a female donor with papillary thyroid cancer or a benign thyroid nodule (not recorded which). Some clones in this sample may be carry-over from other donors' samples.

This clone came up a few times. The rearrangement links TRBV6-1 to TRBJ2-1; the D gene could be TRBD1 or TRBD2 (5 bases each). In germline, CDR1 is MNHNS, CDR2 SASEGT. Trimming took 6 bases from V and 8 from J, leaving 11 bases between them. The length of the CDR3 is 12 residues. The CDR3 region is CASRRDHHEQFF. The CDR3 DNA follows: TGTGCCAGCAGAAGGGACCATCATGAGCAGTTCTTC.

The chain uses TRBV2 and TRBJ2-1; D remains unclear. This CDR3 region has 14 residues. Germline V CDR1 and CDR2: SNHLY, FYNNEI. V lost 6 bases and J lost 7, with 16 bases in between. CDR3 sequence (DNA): TGTGCCAGCAGGGCGGACCCCTCTTGTAATGAGCAGTTCTTC. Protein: CASRADPSCNEQFF.

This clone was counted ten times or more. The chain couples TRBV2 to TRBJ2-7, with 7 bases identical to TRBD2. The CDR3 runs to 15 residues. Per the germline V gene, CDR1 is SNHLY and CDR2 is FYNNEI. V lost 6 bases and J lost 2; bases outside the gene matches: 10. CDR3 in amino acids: CASSDRDYYPYEQYF. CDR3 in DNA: TGTGCCAGCAGCGACCGGGACTACTACCCCTACGAGCAGTACTTC.

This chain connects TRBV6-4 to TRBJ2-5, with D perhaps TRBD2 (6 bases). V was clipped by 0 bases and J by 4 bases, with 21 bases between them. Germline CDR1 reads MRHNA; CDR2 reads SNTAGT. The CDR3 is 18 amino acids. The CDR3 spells CASSDSGGAAIVGETQYF. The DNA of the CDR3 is TGTGCCAGCAGTGACTCCGGGGGAGCGGCTATAGTGGGAGAGACCCAGTACTTC.

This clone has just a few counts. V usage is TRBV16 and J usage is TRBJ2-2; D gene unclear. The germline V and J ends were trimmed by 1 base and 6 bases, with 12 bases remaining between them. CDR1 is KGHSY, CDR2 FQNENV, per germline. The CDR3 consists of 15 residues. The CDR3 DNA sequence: TGTGCCAGCAGCCAATATAACGGTGTGGCCGGGGAGCTGTTTTTT. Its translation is CASSQYNGVAGELFF.

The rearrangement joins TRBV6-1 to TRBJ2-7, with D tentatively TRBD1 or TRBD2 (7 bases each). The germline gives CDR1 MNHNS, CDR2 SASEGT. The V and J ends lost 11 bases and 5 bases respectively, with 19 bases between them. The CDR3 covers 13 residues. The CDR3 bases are TGTGCCTTACAACGGGGGGACAGTGACGAGCAGTACTTC. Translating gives CALQRGDSDEQYF.

CDR3 bases: TGCGCCAGCAGCCTCGGACAGGGTGGCACAGATACGCAGTATTTT. This gives the protein CASSLGQGGTDTQYF. The chain uses TRBV5-1 and TRBJ2-3, with 8 bases matching TRBD1. Germline V CDR1 and CDR2: SGHRS, YFSETQ. The length of the CDR3 is 15 residues. J gave up 1 base and V 4 bases, and 5 bases lay outside the gene matches.

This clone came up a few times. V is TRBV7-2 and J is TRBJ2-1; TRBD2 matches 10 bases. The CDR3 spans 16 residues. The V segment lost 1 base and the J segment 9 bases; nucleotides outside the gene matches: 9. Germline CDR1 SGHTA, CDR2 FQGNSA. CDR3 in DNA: TGTGCCAGCAGCTTAGGGGTTCTAGCGGGAGCGGGTGAGCAGTTCTTC. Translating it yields CASSLGVLAGAGEQFF.

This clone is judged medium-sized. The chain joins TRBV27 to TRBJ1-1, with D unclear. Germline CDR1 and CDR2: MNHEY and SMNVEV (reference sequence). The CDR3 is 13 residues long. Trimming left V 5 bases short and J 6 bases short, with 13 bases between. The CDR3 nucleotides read TGTGCCAGCAGTCCGCAGACCCTCTCTGAAGCTTTCTTT. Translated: CASSPQTLSEAFF.

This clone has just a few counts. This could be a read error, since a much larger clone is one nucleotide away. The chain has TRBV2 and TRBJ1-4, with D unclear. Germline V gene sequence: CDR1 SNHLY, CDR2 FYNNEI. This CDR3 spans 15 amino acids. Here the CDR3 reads CASSLVVPPDERLFF. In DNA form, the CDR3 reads TGTGCCAGCAGTCTAGTCGTCCCCCCTGACGAAAGACTGTTTTTT. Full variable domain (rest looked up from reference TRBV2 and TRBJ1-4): EPEVTQTPSHQVTQMGQEVILRCVPISNHLYFYWYRQILGQKVEFLVSFYNNEISEKSEIFDDQFSVERPDGSNFTLKIRSTKLEDSAMYFCASSLVVPPDERLFFGSGTQLSVL.

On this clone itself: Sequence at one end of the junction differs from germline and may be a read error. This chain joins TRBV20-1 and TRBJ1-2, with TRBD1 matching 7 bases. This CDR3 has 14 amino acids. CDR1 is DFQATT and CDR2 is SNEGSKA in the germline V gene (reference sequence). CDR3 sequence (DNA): TGCAGTGCTAGAGAAAGGGGGCGAGAATATGGCTACACGTTC. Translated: CSARERGREYGYTF.

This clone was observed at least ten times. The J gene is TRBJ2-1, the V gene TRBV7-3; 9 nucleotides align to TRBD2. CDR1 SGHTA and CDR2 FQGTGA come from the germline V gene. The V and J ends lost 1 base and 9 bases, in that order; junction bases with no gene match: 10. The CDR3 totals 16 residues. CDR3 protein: CASSLMGGLAGSEQFF. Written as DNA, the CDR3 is TGTGCCAGCAGCTTAATGGGGGGTCTAGCGGGGAGTGAGCAGTTCTTC.

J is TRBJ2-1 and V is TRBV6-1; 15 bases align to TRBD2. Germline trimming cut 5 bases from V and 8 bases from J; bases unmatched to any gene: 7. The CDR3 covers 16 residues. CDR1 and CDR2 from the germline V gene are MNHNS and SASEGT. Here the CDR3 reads CASSPRTSGRAHEQFF. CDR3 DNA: TGTGCCAGCAGTCCCCGGACTAGCGGGAGGGCCCATGAGCAGTTCTTC.

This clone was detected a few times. The CDR3 loop reads CATSRRLTGGSSDTEAFF. DNA of the CDR3: TGTGCCACCAGCAGACGACTGACAGGGGGCTCTTCGGACACTGAAGCTTTCTTT. V gene TRBV15 combines with J gene TRBJ1-1, with TRBD1 matching over 10 bases. V gave up 2 bases and J gave up 3 bases; unmatched junction bases: 12. The CDR3 consists of 18 residues. Germline-derived CDR1 and CDR2 are LNHNV and YYDKDF (reference sequence).